This TCR beta chain was captured in a study of cytomegalovirus exposure and HLA in healthy donors. General observations from the study: A later analysis reported that several of the most significant clusters appeared to be linked to common viral pathogens, among them Epstein-Barr virus.

This CDR3 has 15 residues. From germline, CDR1 is MDHEN and CDR2 SYDVKM. J was trimmed by 2 bases and V by 6 bases; bases with no gene match: 6. This PCR relied on a set of 60 Vbeta primers and 13 Jbeta primers. This table comes from immunoSEQ multiplex PCR, and its TCRdb copy is limited to in-frame clones, with some not included. The sample holds more than 110,000 clones; approximately 80% are singletons and the top ten take roughly 1.2%. Comments on this clone: The target antigen is unknown.

The sample comprised PBMCs. The chain is built from TRBV28 and TRBJ1-4; 7 bases are shared with TRBD1. The sequence derives from a male donor in good health and CMV-seropositive. CDR3 coding DNA: TGTGCCAGCAGCTTACAGGGGTACACTAATGAAAAACTGTTTTTT. Translating it yields CASSLQGYTNEKLFF.